A selection of T cell receptor beta chains follows, all from one sample in a study of T cells in localized non-small cell lung cancer. Method: immunoSEQ multiplex PCR; TCRdb's copy keeps in-frame clones and lacks some. Of roughly 53,000 clones in the sample, 65% to 85% are singletons; the top ten hold about 18%. Sequenced here: peripheral blood mononuclear cells, sampled before any cancer treatment. The receptors originated from a man aged 40-75 years with stage III lung adenocarcinoma. The CDR3 runs from the conserved cysteine through the conserved F or W. The D gene is left open where the match is weak. A row's size may be missing; if present it is once, few, many or a size class.

TRBV15,TRBJ2-1,-,few,CATSRDHANEQFF,TGTGCCACCAGCAGAGATCATGCAAATGAGCAGTTCTTC
TRBV7-2,TRBJ1-2,TRBD1,-,CASSLSRGDYTF,TGTGCCAGCAGCTTAAGCAGGGGGGACTACACCTTC
TRBV19,TRBJ1-5,TRBD1,-,CASSGQGQGRINQPQHF,TGTGCCAGTAGTGGCCAGGGACAGGGGAGGATCAATCAGCCCCAGCATTTT
TRBV18,TRBJ2-5,TRBD2,-,CASSPRLADQETQYF,TGTGCCAGCTCACCAAGACTAGCGGACCAAGAGACCCAGTACTTC
TRBV7-6,TRBJ1-1,-,-,CASSLIDGNTEAFF,TGTGCCAGCAGCTTGATCGACGGGAACACTGAAGCTTTCTTT
TRBV30,TRBJ2-7,-,few,CAWSGGVGVGEQYF,TGTGCCTGGAGTGGGGGGGTAGGTGTTGGCGAGCAGTACTTC
TRBV14,TRBJ2-3,-,-,CASSLRARRGDTQYF,TGTGCCAGCAGCCTAAGGGCCAGGCGGGGAGATACGCAGTATTTT
TRBV2,TRBJ2-5,-,-,CASSEVKGETQYF,TGTGCCAGCAGTGAAGTCAAGGGCGAGACCCAGTACTTC
TRBV4-2,TRBJ2-7,TRBD2,-,CASSQDKNSGRPYEQYF,TGTGCCAGCAGCCAAGATAAGAATAGCGGGAGACCCTACGAGCAGTACTTC
TRBV9,TRBJ1-3,TRBD1,once,CASSFGQGVNTIYF,TGTGCCAGCAGCTTTGGACAGGGGGTGAACACCATATATTTT
TRBV4-1,TRBJ2-7,-,once,CASSQEVSSYEQYF,TGCGCCAGCAGCCAAGAGGTGAGCTCCTACGAGCAGTACTTC
TRBV15,TRBJ1-5,-,-,CATSRDLQVGLPQHF,TGTGCCACCAGCAGAGACCTCCAGGTGGGATTACCCCAGCATTTT
TRBV27,TRBJ2-1,TRBD2,-,CATRLAGGSYNEQFF,TGTGCCACCCGACTAGCGGGTGGCTCCTACAATGAGCAGTTCTTC
TRBV7-2,TRBJ1-3,-,-,CASSLVMGDGGNTIYF,TGTGCCAGCAGCTTAGTAATGGGGGACGGAGGAAACACCATATATTTT
TRBV9,TRBJ2-2,TRBD1,-,CASSEGTGSTGELFF,TGTGCCAGCAGCGAGGGGACAGGGAGCACCGGGGAGCTGTTTTTT
TRBV11-3,TRBJ2-1,TRBD2,medium-sized,CASSSRLAGSYNEQFF,TGTGCCAGCAGCTCTCGACTAGCAGGCTCCTACAATGAGCAGTTCTTC
TRBV5-1,TRBJ1-3,-,-,CASSLAATAGNTIYF,TGCGCCAGCAGCTTGGCTGCGACTGCAGGAAACACCATATATTTT
TRBV7-2,TRBJ2-7,-,-,CASSLEDSFFSYEQYF,TGTGCCAGCAGCTTAGAAGACAGTTTTTTCTCCTACGAGCAGTACTTC
TRBV10-3,TRBJ2-7,TRBD2,-,CAISEWGTSGAPENEQYF,TGTGCCATCAGTGAGTGGGGGACTAGCGGTGCCCCGGAAAACGAGCAGTACTTC
TRBV6-4,TRBJ2-1,-,few,CASSDDEGMGYNEQFF,TGTGCCAGCAGTGACGATGAGGGTATGGGATACAATGAGCAGTTCTTC
TRBV21-1,TRBJ2-7,-,-,CASSKNQIRTGVDAYEQYF,TGTGCCAGCAGCAAAAACCAAATCCGGACAGGGGTTGATGCCTACGAGCAGTACTTC
TRBV6-5,TRBJ2-7,-,-,CASSQSGYEQYF,TGTGCCAGCAGTCAGTCGGGCTACGAGCAGTACTTC
TRBV7-9,TRBJ1-1,-,-,CASSLRGENTEAFF,TGTGCCAGCAGCTTACGGGGAGAGAACACTGAAGCTTTCTTT
TRBV7-9,TRBJ2-1,TRBD2,-,CASSFPSGRADEQFF,TGTGCCAGCAGCTTCCCTAGCGGGAGGGCTGATGAGCAGTTCTTC
TRBV11-1,TRBJ2-7,TRBD2,-,CASSFRLAGGRYEQYF,TGTGCCAGCAGCTTCAGACTAGCGGGAGGGAGGTACGAGCAGTACTTC
TRBV14,TRBJ2-1,-,-,CASRAGTEQFF,TGTGCCAGCAGAGCGGGTACTGAGCAGTTCTTC
TRBV18,TRBJ1-1,TRBD1,-,CASSPGDRNTEAFF,TGTGCCAGCTCACCAGGGGACAGGAATACTGAAGCTTTCTTT
TRBV4-3,TRBJ2-5,-,-,CASSPQRAGTQYF,TGCGCCAGCAGCCCCCAGCGGGCTGGGACCCAGTACTTC
TRBV27,TRBJ1-2,-,-,CASSFSPDTFSGYTF,TGTGCCAGCAGTTTTTCCCCGGACACTTTTTCTGGCTACACCTTC
TRBV5-1,TRBJ1-2,TRBD1,-,CASSLEVRGHGYTF,TGCGCCAGCAGCTTGGAGGTCAGGGGGCATGGCTACACCTTC
TRBV4-3,TRBJ1-2,-,-,CASSQDDSSGYTF,TGCGCCAGCAGCCAAGATGATTCGAGTGGCTACACCTTC
TRBV6-5,TRBJ1-2,TRBD1,-,CASSRTGGDGYTF,TGTGCCAGCAGCCGTACAGGGGGTGACGGCTACACCTTC
TRBV7-6,TRBJ1-5,TRBD1,-,CASSLEGQGYQPQHF,TGTGCCAGCAGCTTAGAGGGACAGGGGTATCAGCCCCAGCATTTT
TRBV2,TRBJ1-3,TRBD1,-,CASRSGTDGNTIYF,TGTGCCAGCAGGAGCGGGACAGACGGAAACACCATATATTTT
TRBV19,TRBJ1-1,-,-,CASSLRSQGNTEAFF,TGTGCCAGTAGTCTCCGTTCACAGGGAAACACTGAAGCTTTCTTT
TRBV7-9,TRBJ2-3,-,-,CASGAQNLISTDTQYF,TGTGCCAGCGGGGCGCAGAACCTAATAAGCACAGATACGCAGTATTTT
TRBV25-1,TRBJ1-1,-,-,CASRTQGPVSEAFF,TGTGCCAGCAGGACGCAGGGACCCGTATCTGAAGCTTTCTTT
TRBV30,TRBJ1-2,TRBD1,-,CAWSRDRPYGYTF,TGTGCCTGGAGTAGGGACAGACCCTATGGCTACACCTTC
TRBV18,TRBJ1-2,TRBD1,few,CASSPPTGVGYTF,TGTGCCAGCTCCCCTCCTACAGGGGTGGGCTACACCTTC
TRBV14,TRBJ1-2,-,few,CASSQDEFYGYTF,TGTGCCAGCAGCCAAGACGAATTCTATGGCTACACCTTC
TRBV12-5,TRBJ2-2,TRBD1,-,CASGLVGTATGELFF,TGTGCTAGTGGTTTGGTTGGGACAGCCACCGGGGAGCTGTTTTTT
TRBV6-5,TRBJ1-4,TRBD1,-,CASSPSYRGGEKLFF,TGTGCCAGCAGTCCCTCTTACAGGGGGGGAGAAAAACTGTTTTTT
TRBV5-6,TRBJ2-7,-,-,CASSLGSFLGGSLSEQYF,TGTGCCAGCAGCTTGGGGTCTTTTTTGGGGGGCTCACTAAGCGAGCAGTACTTC
TRBV7-2,TRBJ2-5,-,-,CASSLGHQETQYF,TGTGCCAGCAGCTTGGGACACCAAGAGACCCAGTACTTC
TRBV5-6,TRBJ1-2,-,-,CASSLDSHGYTF,TGTGCCAGCAGCCTGGACAGTCATGGCTACACCTTC
TRBV11-2,TRBJ1-2,-,-,CASSSPGLGGYTF,TGTGCCAGCAGCTCCCCAGGGCTGGGGGGCTACACCTTC